This T cell receptor (beta chain) was documented in a study of CD8+ T cells in alopecia areata. Isolated RNA was reverse transcribed into cDNA used as the sequencing template. The table came from immunoSEQ multiplex PCR; TCRdb's copy has only in-frame clones and leaves some out. The sample contains under 350,000 clones, about three fifths of which appear only once. The sample's treatment: oral pan-JAK inhibitor, 5-10 mg twice daily. The V and J ends lost 4 bases and 4 bases respectively, with 20 bases between them. The length of the CDR3 is 16 residues. Germline loops: CDR1 SGDLS, CDR2 YYNGEE. This clonotype was obtained from a human donor with alopecia areata. Sequenced material: CD4+ T cells sorted from blood, taken at week 24, from a patient treated with tofacitinib. The chain combines TRBV9 with TRBJ2-5, with D possibly being TRBD2 (6 bases). CDR3 DNA sequence: TGTGCCAGCAGCCTAAGCCCCCGGGACTCCGGAGAGACCCAGTACTTC. Protein product: CASSLSPRDSGETQYF. Full variable domain (missing parts from reference TRBV9 and TRBJ2-5): DSGVTQTPKHLITATGQRVTLRCSPRSGDLSVYWYQQSLDQGLQFLIQYYNGEERAKGNILERFSAQQFPDLHSELNLSSLELGDSALYFCASSLSPRDSGETQYFGPGTRLLVL.